This TCR beta chain was captured in a study of cytomegalovirus exposure and HLA in healthy donors. Looking at the study overall: Assignment to the Caucasian-associated ancestry cluster applied to around 80% of the approximately 370 genotyped donors. Study-level results: By HLA locus, TCR association rates varied in a later analysis, with DRB1 showing the most and HLA-C the fewest. Links to common viral pathogens appeared, in a later analysis, for several of the most significant clusters.

V was shortened by 5 bases and J by 4 bases, with 15 bases between the two germline ends. This CDR3 contains 15 residues. CDR1 is SGHNT, CDR2 YENEEA, per germline. Turning to this clone: What it binds is unknown.

The PCR used 60 Vbeta and 13 Jbeta primers. Authors' data handling: Among the unique TCR beta chains that a later analysis counted, about 84 million in all, around 11 million were shared. Profiling relied on immunoSEQ multiplex PCR, and the TCRdb table lists in-frame clones only, not all of them. D and trimming were read from the DNA, whereas the V and J calls and clone size are those reported in that table. The sample has fewer than 250,000 clones; about 77% are singletons. The sequence came from a woman younger than 45 in good health and CMV-seronegative. This rearrangement joins TRBV11-3 to TRBJ2-1, with D possibly TRBD2 on 7 matching bases. Sequencing input: PBMCs. CDR3 nucleotides: TGTGCCAGCAGCCAGGGGACTACGGGGTACAATGAGCAGTTCTTC. Translating it yields CASSQGTTGYNEQFF.